The rows below give T cell receptor beta chains drawn from one sample of a study of OX40 agonist ivuxolimab in advanced cancers. Assay: immunoSEQ multiplex PCR; the TCRdb copy retains only in-frame clones and omits some. The profile covers tens of thousands of clones, with roughly 88% appearing a single time and more than 2.5% taken by the ten largest. Sequenced material: CD4+ or CD8+ T cells sorted from blood, taken in a trial of the OX40 agonist ivuxolimab. These receptors were collected from an adult with an advanced solid tumor such as melanoma, head and neck, liver or kidney cancer. Each CDR3 is given with its conserved first and last residue.

v_call | cdr3_aa
TRBV5-1 | CASSPGTSGSGEQFF
TRBV7-2 | CASSRSGGSIYEQYF
TRBV7-8 | CASSLARGQRPGNEQFF
TRBV9 | CASSVDSGRGYEQYF
TRBV6-5 | CASSPVAGAGNEQFF
TRBV7-6 | CASSSRTLETQYF
TRBV2 | CASRMGLAGAIEQFF
TRBV9 | CASSVDAGASEQYF
TRBV19 | CAGSLYGELFF
TRBV7-2 | CASSREVETQYF
TRBV11-2 | CASSLRTSAGHIQYF
TRBV7-9 | CASSLRTGGAETQYF
TRBV4-1 | CASSQGLTLSSYEQYF
TRBV7-9 | CASVKSTDTQYF
TRBV7-2 | CASSPGTGGQPQHF
TRBV28 | CASTKGLATSYNEQFF
TRBV5-4 | CASSLGQGNVYEQYF
TRBV5-1 | CASSPGQGALNTEAFF
TRBV2 | CASKTGGTAEAFF
TRBV6-1 | CASSRTGDSYEQYF
TRBV19 | CASSFLETTGELFF
TRBV10-2 | CASRASSYNEQFF
TRBV5-4 | CASSLNQNTEAFF
TRBV9 | CASSSDARTDTQYF
TRBV28 | CASSPWTGIYEQYF
TRBV10-2 | CASSPFYEQYF
TRBV9 | CASSVVSDTQYF
TRBV5-8 | CASSHPGQSYSNQPQHF
TRBV18 | CASSPEEGGAYEQYF
TRBV29-1 | CSVDGSGSGNEQFF
TRBV7-8 | CASSLGVSGQADTQYF
TRBV28 | CASSLRTGVNTEAFF
TRBV11-2 | CASGSGTSIQYF
TRBV19 | CASSIVQGSYGYTF
TRBV19 | CASSMNGATDTQYF
TRBV6-6 | CASRGTNEKLFF
TRBV7-9 | CATRDSQETQYF
TRBV14 | CASSQDLWQGAGYEQYF
TRBV7-8 | CASSLDAVNYGYTF
TRBV30 | CAWSVLGTGHPGELFF
TRBV18 | CASSPQGNTEAFF
TRBV19 | CASSISLAGGPYNEQFF
TRBV5-1 | CASSLVVGNYGYTF
TRBV6-6 | CASSYTGQGEKLFF
TRBV21-1 | CASSKDHNEQFF